This T cell receptor (beta chain) was identified in a study of B cell selection in AIRE deficiency. The CDR3 consists of 17 residues. Germline CDR1 ENHRY, CDR2 SYGVKD. V dropped 4 bases and J dropped 4; count of bases not matched to a gene: 10. Sequencing was performed with immunoSEQ multiplex PCR; in TCRdb, only in-frame clones are kept and a portion is missing. The repertoire holds around 22,000 clones, with around 90% as singletons. Regulatory T cells were sorted as CD4+CD25hiCD127low/negative cells. Healthy unrelated donors supplied the control samples. This clone was seen a few times. The sequence derives from a human donor in good health. Source material: CD4+CD25+ Tregs sorted from PBMCs. V usage is TRBV10-3 and J usage is TRBJ1-1; 12 nucleotides agree with TRBD1. CDR3: CAISGRGTGGAGTEAFF. CDR3 DNA sequence: TGTGCCATCAGTGGGCGGGGGACAGGGGGCGCGGGCACTGAAGCTTTCTTT.